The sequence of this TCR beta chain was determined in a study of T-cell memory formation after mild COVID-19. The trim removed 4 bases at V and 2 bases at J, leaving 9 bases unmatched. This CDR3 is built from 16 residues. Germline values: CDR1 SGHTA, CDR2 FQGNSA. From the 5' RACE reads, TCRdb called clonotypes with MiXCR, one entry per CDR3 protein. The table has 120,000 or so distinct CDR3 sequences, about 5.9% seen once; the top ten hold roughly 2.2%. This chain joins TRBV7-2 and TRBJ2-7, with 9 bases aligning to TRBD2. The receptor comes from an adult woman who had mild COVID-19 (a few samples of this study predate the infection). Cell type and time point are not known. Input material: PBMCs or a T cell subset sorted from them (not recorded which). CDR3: CASSYPELAGPYEQYF. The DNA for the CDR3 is TGTGCCAGCAGCTACCCGGAGCTAGCGGGACCCTACGAGCAGTACTTC.